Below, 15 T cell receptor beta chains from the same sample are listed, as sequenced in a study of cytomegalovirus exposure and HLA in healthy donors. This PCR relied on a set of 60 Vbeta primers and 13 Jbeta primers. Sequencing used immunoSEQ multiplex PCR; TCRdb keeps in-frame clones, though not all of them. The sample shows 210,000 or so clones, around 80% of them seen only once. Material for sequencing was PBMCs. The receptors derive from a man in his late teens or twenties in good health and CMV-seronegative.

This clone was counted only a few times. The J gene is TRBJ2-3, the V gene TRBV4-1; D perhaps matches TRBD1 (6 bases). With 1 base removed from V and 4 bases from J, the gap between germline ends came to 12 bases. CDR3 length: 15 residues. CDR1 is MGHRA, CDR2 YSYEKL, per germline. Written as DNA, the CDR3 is TGCGCCAGCAGCCAAGCGCAAGGGGGACCAGATACGCAGTATTTT. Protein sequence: CASSQAQGGPDTQYF.

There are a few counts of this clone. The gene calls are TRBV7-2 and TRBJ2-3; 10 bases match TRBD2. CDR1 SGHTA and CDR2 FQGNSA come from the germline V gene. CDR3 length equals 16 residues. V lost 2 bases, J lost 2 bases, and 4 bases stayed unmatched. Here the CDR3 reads CASSLKAGGHTDTQYF. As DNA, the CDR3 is TGTGCCAGCAGCTTAAAAGCGGGGGGGCACACAGATACGCAGTATTTT.

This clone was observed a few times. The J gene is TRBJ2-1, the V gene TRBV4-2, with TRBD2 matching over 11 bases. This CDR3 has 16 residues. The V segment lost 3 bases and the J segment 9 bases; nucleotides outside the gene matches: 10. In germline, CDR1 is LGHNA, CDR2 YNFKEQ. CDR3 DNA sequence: TGTGCCAGCAGCCAGCATAGCGGGAGGGCCTTTGGTGAGCAGTTCTTC. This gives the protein CASSQHSGRAFGEQFF.

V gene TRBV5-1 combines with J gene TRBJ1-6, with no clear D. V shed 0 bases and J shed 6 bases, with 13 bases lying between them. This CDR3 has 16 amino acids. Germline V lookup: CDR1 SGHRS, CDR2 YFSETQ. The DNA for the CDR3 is TGCGCCAGCAGCTTGGGCCCGACACTTGTTAATTCACCCCTCCACTTT. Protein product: CASSLGPTLVNSPLHF.

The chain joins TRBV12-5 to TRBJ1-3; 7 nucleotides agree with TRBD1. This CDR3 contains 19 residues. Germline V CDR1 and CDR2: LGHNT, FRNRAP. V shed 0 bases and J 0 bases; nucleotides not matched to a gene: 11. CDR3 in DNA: TGTGCTAGTGGTTTGGTACTGGACAGGCATTTTAGCTCTGGAAACACCATATATTTT. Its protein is CASGLVLDRHFSSGNTIYF.

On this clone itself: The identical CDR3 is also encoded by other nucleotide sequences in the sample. CDR3 amino acids: CASSDSNYGYTF. The CDR3 nucleotides read TGTGCCAGCTCGGACAGCAACTATGGCTACACCTTC. The chain carries TRBV18 and TRBJ1-2, with a weak D call TRBD1 (6 bases). This CDR3 comprises 12 residues. V was shortened by 6 bases and J by 2 bases, with 7 bases between the two germline ends. Germline values: CDR1 KGHSH, CDR2 LQKENI.

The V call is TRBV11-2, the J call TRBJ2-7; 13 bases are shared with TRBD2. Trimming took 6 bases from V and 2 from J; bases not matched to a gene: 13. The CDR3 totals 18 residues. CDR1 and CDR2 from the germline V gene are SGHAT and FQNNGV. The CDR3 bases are TGTGCCAGCAGATCCCTCCGGACTAGCGGGAGAGGAGCCTACGAGCAGTACTTC. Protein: CASRSLRTSGRGAYEQYF.

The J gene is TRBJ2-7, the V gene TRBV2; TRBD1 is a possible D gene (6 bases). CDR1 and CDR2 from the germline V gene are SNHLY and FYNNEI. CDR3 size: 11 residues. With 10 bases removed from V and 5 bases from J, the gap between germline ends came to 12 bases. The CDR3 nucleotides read TGTGCCAATTACAGGGTCCACGAGCAGTACTTC. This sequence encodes CANYRVHEQYF. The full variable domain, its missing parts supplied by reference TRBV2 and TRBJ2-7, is EPEVTQTPSHQVTQMGQEVILRCVPISNHLYFYWYRQILGQKVEFLVSFYNNEISEKSEIFDDQFSVERPDGSNFTLKIRSTKLEDSAMYFCANYRVHEQYFGPGTRLTVT.

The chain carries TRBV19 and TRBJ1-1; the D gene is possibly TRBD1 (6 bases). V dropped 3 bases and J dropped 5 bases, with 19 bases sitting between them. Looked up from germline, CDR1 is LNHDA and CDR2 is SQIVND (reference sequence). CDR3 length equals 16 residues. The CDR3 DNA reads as TGTGCCAGTAGTATCTATCCCCAGGGGTTGAGGACTGAAGCTTTCTTT. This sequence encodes CASSIYPQGLRTEAFF.

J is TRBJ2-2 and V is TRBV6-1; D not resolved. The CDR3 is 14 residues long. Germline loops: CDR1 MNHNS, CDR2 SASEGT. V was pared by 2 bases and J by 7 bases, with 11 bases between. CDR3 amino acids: CASSEIRLSGELFF. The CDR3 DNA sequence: TGTGCCAGCAGTGAAATTCGGTTAAGCGGGGAGCTGTTTTTT.

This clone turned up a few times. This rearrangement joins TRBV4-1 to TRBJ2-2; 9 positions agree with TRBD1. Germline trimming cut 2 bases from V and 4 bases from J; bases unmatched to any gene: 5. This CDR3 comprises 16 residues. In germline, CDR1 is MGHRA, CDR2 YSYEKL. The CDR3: CASSQTGQGGTGELFF. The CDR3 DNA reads TGCGCCAGCAGCCAAACGGGACAGGGAGGCACCGGGGAGCTGTTTTTT.

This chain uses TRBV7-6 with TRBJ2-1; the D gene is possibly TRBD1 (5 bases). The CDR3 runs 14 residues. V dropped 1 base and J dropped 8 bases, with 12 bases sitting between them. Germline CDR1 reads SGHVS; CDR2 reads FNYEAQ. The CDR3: CASSLEAGQDEQFF. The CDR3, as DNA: TGTGCCAGCAGCTTAGAGGCAGGGCAGGATGAGCAGTTCTTC.

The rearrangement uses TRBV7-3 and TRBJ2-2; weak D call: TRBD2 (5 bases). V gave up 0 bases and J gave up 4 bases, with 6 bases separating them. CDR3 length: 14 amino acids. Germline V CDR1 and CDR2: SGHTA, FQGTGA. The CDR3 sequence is CASSLTGLTGELFF. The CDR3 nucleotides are TGTGCCAGCAGCTTAACTGGACTCACCGGGGAGCTGTTTTTT.

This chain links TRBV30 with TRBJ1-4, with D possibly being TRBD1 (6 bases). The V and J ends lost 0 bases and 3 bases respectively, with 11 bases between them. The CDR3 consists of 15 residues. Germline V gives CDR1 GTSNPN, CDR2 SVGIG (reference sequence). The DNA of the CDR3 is TGTGCCTGGAGTGTTCGGGGACACCCTAATGAAAAACTGTTTTTT. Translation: CAWSVRGHPNEKLFF.

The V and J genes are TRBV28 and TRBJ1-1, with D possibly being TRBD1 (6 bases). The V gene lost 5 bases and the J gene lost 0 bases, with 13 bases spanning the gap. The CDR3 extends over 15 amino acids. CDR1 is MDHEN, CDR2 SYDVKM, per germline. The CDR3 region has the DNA TGTGCCAGCAGTCCCCTTGGGGACATGAACACTGAAGCTTTCTTT. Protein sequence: CASSPLGDMNTEAFF.